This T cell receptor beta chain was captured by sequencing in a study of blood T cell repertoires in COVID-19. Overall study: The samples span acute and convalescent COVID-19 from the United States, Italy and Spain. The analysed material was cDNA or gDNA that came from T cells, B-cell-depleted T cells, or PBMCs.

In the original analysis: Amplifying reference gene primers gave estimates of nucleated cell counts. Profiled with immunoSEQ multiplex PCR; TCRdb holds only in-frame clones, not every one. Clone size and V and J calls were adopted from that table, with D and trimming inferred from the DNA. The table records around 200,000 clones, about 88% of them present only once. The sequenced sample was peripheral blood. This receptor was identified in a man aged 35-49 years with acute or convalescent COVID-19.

The CDR3 sequence: CASSQDGGGWMGQPQHF. The CDR3 nucleotides are TGCGCCAGCAGCCAAGACGGGGGAGGGTGGATGGGACAGCCCCAGCATTTT. The gene calls are TRBV4-1 and TRBJ1-5; possibly TRBD1 for D (5 bases). V was shortened by 0 bases and J by 7 bases, with 19 bases between the two germline ends. The CDR3 sequence is 17 residues long. Germline CDR1 is MGHRA and CDR2 is YSYEKL.